The 20 T cell receptor beta chains below come from one sample, sequenced in a study of human versus mouse CDR3 diversity and MHC coevolution (dated by TCRdb to 2016 to 2017). Receptor amplification or capture employed the immunoSEQ multiplex PCR assay. The immuneACCESS repertoire file appears here via TCRdb, limited to in-frame rearrangements. These files lack a portion of the clones; in checked studies, under half of the deficit traces to unresolved V genes, and the cause of the others is not known. This sample has just under 60,000 clones in its table, and around 94% of those were observed once. 15% to 20% of the sample lies in the top ten. The specimen sequenced was naive CD4+ T cells from blood. Reading the label with the study, this specimen's cell subset or site is: CD45RO-negative CD62L-positive naive CD4 T cells. The source is a person aged 60 to 70 in good health.

The chain joins TRBV6-6 to TRBJ2-5; D may be TRBD2 (6 bases). V was pared by 11 bases and J by 4 bases, with 14 bases between. The CDR3 sequence is 12 residues long. CDR1 MNHNY and CDR2 SVGAGI come from the germline V gene (reference sequence). The CDR3 nucleotides are TGTGCCGTTTACGGGGGAGGAGAGACCCAGTACTTC. Amino acids: CAVYGGGETQYF.

The rearrangement joins TRBV5-4 to TRBJ2-3; 9 bases are a match to TRBD1. The CDR3 is 15 amino acids. The germline V gene encodes CDR1 SGHNT and CDR2 YYREEE (reference sequence). The junction had 6 bases not matched to a gene; V was cut back by 4 bases and J by 3 bases. The CDR3 bases are TGTGCCAGCAGCCGAGGGACAGGGCAAACAGATACGCAGTATTTT. It encodes CASSRGTGQTDTQYF.

The chain carries TRBV10-1 and TRBJ2-1; 9 bases map to TRBD2. CDR1 and CDR2 (germline): WNHNN, SYGVQD (reference sequence). The CDR3 has 16 residues. V lost 6 bases, J lost 4 bases, and 10 bases stayed unmatched. CDR3 nucleotides: TGCGCCAGCAGCGGGAATAGCGGGAGTAGGTACAATGAGCAGTTCTTC. As protein: CASSGNSGSRYNEQFF.

V is TRBV19 and J is TRBJ1-5, with TRBD1 matching over 8 bases. V was pared by 6 bases and J by 3 bases, with 4 bases of the junction left unmatched. From germline, CDR1 is LNHDA and CDR2 SQIVND (reference sequence). This CDR3 is built from 14 residues. DNA of the CDR3: TGTGCCAGTAGGTCGACAGGGGACAATCAGCCCCAGCATTTT. This codes for CASRSTGDNQPQHF.

This chain connects TRBV28 to TRBJ2-7; 8 bases line up with TRBD1. The CDR3 has 14 residues. CDR1 is MDHEN, CDR2 SYDVKM, per germline. V gave up 5 bases and J gave up 3 bases; unmatched junction bases: 6. CDR3 residues: CASSTTGEFYEQYF. In DNA form, the CDR3 reads TGTGCCAGCAGTACGACAGGGGAGTTCTACGAGCAGTACTTC.

This clone was found once. This rearrangement joins TRBV27 to TRBJ2-1, with 7 bases aligning to TRBD2. V was clipped by 0 bases and J by 5 bases; unmatched bases: 10. CDR3 length: 17 residues. Looked up from germline, CDR1 is MNHEY and CDR2 is SMNVEV (reference sequence). The CDR3, as DNA: TGTGCCAGCAGTTTATCGTTTGGAGCGGGGCTTAACAATGAGCAGTTCTTC. Translated, it gives CASSLSFGAGLNNEQFF.

The rearrangement links TRBV2 to TRBJ2-3, with TRBD2 matching 9 bases. The trim removed 2 bases at V and 3 bases at J, leaving 0 bases unmatched. Germline lookup yields CDR1 SNHLY and CDR2 FYNNEI. This CDR3 comprises 14 residues. In DNA, the CDR3 is TGTGCCAGCAGTGAACTAGCGGGGACAGATACGCAGTATTTT. Amino acid sequence: CASSELAGTDTQYF. Complete variable domain (other parts from reference TRBV2 and TRBJ2-3): EPEVTQTPSHQVTQMGQEVILRCVPISNHLYFYWYRQILGQKVEFLVSFYNNEISEKSEIFDDQFSVERPDGSNFTLKIRSTKLEDSAMYFCASSELAGTDTQYFGPGTRLTVL.

The chain recombines TRBV7-2 with TRBJ2-1; the match to TRBD2 covers 9 bases. The CDR3 has 15 residues. Germline lookup yields CDR1 SGHTA and CDR2 FQGNSA. The junction had 13 bases not matched to a gene; V was cut back by 6 bases and J by 10 bases. The CDR3 bases are TGTGCCAGCAGTTCTCCTTGGCGGGAGGGAGAAGAGCAGTTCTTC. It translates to CASSSPWREGEEQFF.

V is TRBV2 and J is TRBJ1-1; D possibly corresponds to TRBD1 (5 bases). The CDR3 has 14 amino acids. The germline V and J ends were trimmed by 3 bases and 1 base, with 9 bases remaining between them. From germline, CDR1 is SNHLY and CDR2 FYNNEI. The CDR3 is CASSDFGGNTEAFF. DNA of the CDR3: TGTGCCAGCAGTGACTTCGGGGGGAACACTGAAGCTTTCTTT.

V usage is TRBV27 and J usage is TRBJ2-5; TRBD1 aligns across 7 bases. Per the germline V gene, CDR1 is MNHEY and CDR2 is SMNVEV (reference sequence). Trimming at V came to 3 bases and at J to 4 bases, leaving 2 bases not matched to a gene. The CDR3 covers 13 residues. The CDR3 here is CASSLRGRETQYF. The DNA of the CDR3 is TGTGCCAGCAGTTTGAGGGGGCGAGAGACCCAGTACTTC.

The chain carries TRBV18 and TRBJ2-7; the D gene is possibly TRBD2 (6 bases). The CDR3 consists of 13 residues. Germline V gene sequence: CDR1 KGHSH, CDR2 LQKENI. The germline V and J ends were trimmed by 3 bases and 7 bases, with 13 bases remaining between them. CDR3 amino acids: CASSPLRDSEQYF. The CDR3 region has the DNA TGTGCCAGCTCACCCCTTCGGGACTCGGAGCAGTACTTC.

This rearrangement joins TRBV15 to TRBJ2-5, with 11 positions matching TRBD1. Per the germline V gene, CDR1 is LNHNV and CDR2 is YYDKDF (reference sequence). V shed 3 bases, J shed 1 base, and the junction held 10 bases outside the gene matches. This CDR3 contains 18 residues. CDR3 amino acids: CATSRGNSGTGGQETQYF. The CDR3 DNA reads TGTGCCACCAGCAGGGGGAACTCCGGGACAGGGGGCCAAGAGACCCAGTACTTC.

This rearrangement joins TRBV19 to TRBJ2-7; D may be TRBD1 (6 bases). Germline lookup yields CDR1 LNHDA and CDR2 SQIVND (reference sequence). This CDR3 spans 14 amino acids. V was pared by 5 bases and J by 2 bases, with 13 bases between. Written as DNA, the CDR3 is TGTGCCAGTAGTCCACAGGGTACTACCTACGAGCAGTACTTC. It translates to CASSPQGTTYEQYF. Drawing the rest from reference TRBV19 and TRBJ2-7, the complete variable domain is DGGITQSPKYLFRKEGQNVTLSCEQNLNHDAMYWYRQDPGQGLRLIYYSQIVNDFQKGDIAEGYSVSREKKESFPLTVTSAQKNPTAFYLCASSPQGTTYEQYFGPGTRLTVT.

Comment on this clone: The junction shows a germline mismatch at one end, possibly a read error. This sample includes further DNA sequences coding for the same CDR3. V usage is TRBV10-2 and J usage is TRBJ1-1, with no clear D. The germline gives CDR1 WSHSY, CDR2 SAAADI. This CDR3 is 15 amino acids long. CDR3 region: CASSEGPGTLSEAFF. The CDR3 nucleotides are TGCGCCAGCAGTGAGGGTCCGGGAACCCTCTCTGAGGCTTTCTTT.

Concerning this clone: An end of the junction differs from the germline gene, which may be a read error. At the DNA level, this CDR3 is encoded by other sequences in the same sample as well. V gene TRBV18 combines with J gene TRBJ1-1, with D possibly being TRBD1 (6 bases). Germline-derived CDR1 and CDR2 are KGHSH and LQKENI. CDR3 length equals 12 residues. The CDR3 sequence: CASSPRDTEAFF. CDR3 sequence (DNA): TGTGCCAGCTCACCGAGGGACACTGAAGCCTTCTTT.

The chain carries TRBV9 and TRBJ2-2; 9 bases agree with TRBD2. With V trimmed by 6 bases and J by 0 bases, 3 bases remained unmatched. The CDR3 totals 15 residues. Germline assignment: CDR1 SGDLS and CDR2 YYNGEE. DNA for the CDR3: TGTGCCAGCACCATAGCGGGGGCGAACACCGGGGAGCTGTTTTTT. This translates into CASTIAGANTGELFF.

The V gene is TRBV14, the J gene TRBJ1-2, with 7 positions matching TRBD1. From germline, CDR1 is SGHDN and CDR2 FVKESK. The V and J ends lost 4 bases and 8 bases, in that order; junction bases with no gene match: 7. The CDR3 consists of 13 residues. This CDR3 reads CASSLRGSGGYTF. CDR3 bases: TGTGCCAGCAGCCTCAGGGGGTCTGGCGGCTACACCTTC.

The chain couples TRBV19 to TRBJ2-3; a weak D match, TRBD2 (5 bases). The length of the CDR3 is 14 residues. V was pared by 7 bases and J by 7 bases, with 18 bases between. Germline-derived CDR1 and CDR2 are LNHDA and SQIVND (reference sequence). The CDR3 bases are TGTGCCAGTACCAATCAGGCTAGCTCATATACGCAGTATTTT. Translation gives CASTNQASSYTQYF.

V is TRBV19 and J is TRBJ2-7; tentatively, D is TRBD2 (6 bases). The CDR3 runs to 13 residues. Germline assignment: CDR1 LNHDA and CDR2 SQIVND (reference sequence). V lost 5 bases to trimming and J lost 3 bases, with 11 bases between them. CDR3 residues: CASSVLGGYEQYF. CDR3 in DNA: TGTGCCAGTAGTGTCTTGGGGGGCTACGAGCAGTACTTC. Full variable domain (remainder filled in from reference TRBV19 and TRBJ2-7): DGGITQSPKYLFRKEGQNVTLSCEQNLNHDAMYWYRQDPGQGLRLIYYSQIVNDFQKGDIAEGYSVSREKKESFPLTVTSAQKNPTAFYLCASSVLGGYEQYFGPGTRLTVT.

This chain uses TRBV5-1 with TRBJ1-1; D is unresolved. V lost 0 bases to trimming and J lost 1 base, with 4 bases between them. This CDR3 contains 13 residues. Germline CDR1 is SGHRS and CDR2 is YFSETQ. The CDR3 here is CASSLVANTEAFF. The CDR3 coding sequence is TGCGCCAGCAGCTTGGTAGCGAACACTGAAGCTTTCTTT.